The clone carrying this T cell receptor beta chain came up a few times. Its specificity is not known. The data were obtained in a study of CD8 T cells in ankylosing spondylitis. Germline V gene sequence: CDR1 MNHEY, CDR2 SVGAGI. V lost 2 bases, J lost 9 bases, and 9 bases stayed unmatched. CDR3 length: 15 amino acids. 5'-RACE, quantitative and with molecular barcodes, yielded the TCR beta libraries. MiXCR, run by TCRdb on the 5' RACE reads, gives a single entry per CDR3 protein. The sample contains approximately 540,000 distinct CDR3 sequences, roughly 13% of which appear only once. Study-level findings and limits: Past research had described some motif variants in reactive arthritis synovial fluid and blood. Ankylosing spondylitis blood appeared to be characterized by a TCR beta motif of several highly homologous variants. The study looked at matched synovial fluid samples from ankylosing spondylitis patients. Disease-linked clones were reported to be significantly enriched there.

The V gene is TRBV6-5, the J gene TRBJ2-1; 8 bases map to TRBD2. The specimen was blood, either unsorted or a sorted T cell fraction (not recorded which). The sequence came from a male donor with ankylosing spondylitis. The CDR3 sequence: CASSYRAGEAGEQFF. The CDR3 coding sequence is TGTGCCAGCAGTTACCGAGCGGGAGAGGCGGGTGAGCAGTTCTTC.